The 29 T cell receptor beta chains below all came from one sample that was sequenced in a study of blood T cell repertoires in COVID-19. The method was immunoSEQ multiplex PCR; TCRdb's version includes in-frame clones alone and lacks a portion of them. Altogether 250,000 to 400,000 clones are present, roughly nine tenths being singletons, with the ten largest covering 2.6%. The specimen was PBMCs or T cells enriched from blood (not recorded which). The origin of the receptors is a man aged 60 to 69 who had recovered from COVID-19.

The chain combines TRBV5-1 with TRBJ1-5; D unresolved. The length of the CDR3 is 13 residues. V was trimmed by 0 bases and J by 5 bases, leaving 6 bases between them. CDR1 and CDR2 (germline): SGHRS, YFSETQ. The CDR3 DNA reads as TGCGCCAGCAGCTTGGCGGGAGATCAGCCCCAGCATTTT. Translated: CASSLAGDQPQHF.

J is TRBJ2-3 and V is TRBV12-2; TRBD1, as called in the table, went unchecked against the DNA. TRBV12-2 is listed as a pseudogene. The CDR3 is made up of 16 amino acids. The CDR3 reads CASRWRGQASTDTQYF. The DNA for the CDR3 is TGTGCAAGTCGCTGGCGAGGACAGGCTAGCACAGATACGCAGTATTTT.

The V call is TRBV7-9, the J call TRBJ2-2; D not certain. The V gene lost 5 bases and the J gene lost 1 base, with 8 bases spanning the gap. This CDR3 has 14 amino acids. Germline CDR1 SEHNR, CDR2 FQNEAQ (reference sequence). The CDR3 loop reads CASSDWRNTGELFF. CDR3 nucleotide sequence: TGTGCCAGCAGCGACTGGCGGAACACCGGGGAGCTGTTTTTT.

V usage is TRBV15 and J usage is TRBJ2-1; D is possibly TRBD2 (6 bases). This CDR3 is built from 17 residues. In germline, CDR1 is LNHNV, CDR2 YYDKDF (reference sequence). The germline V and J ends were trimmed by 6 bases and 8 bases, with 26 bases remaining between them. CDR3 residues: CATSGGTGIPDTDEQFF. In nucleotides, the CDR3 is TGTGCCACCAGTGGGGGGACCGGGATTCCAGACACTGATGAGCAGTTCTTC.

The gene calls are TRBV5-1 and TRBJ2-1, with D unclear. Germline CDR1 reads SGHRS; CDR2 reads YFSETQ. This CDR3 has 14 amino acids. V gave up 4 bases and J gave up 4 bases, with 12 bases separating them. CDR3 sequence: CASSMSGLYNEQFF. CDR3 nucleotides: TGCGCCAGCAGCATGTCCGGGTTATACAATGAGCAGTTCTTC. The variable domain in full, with the rest retrieved from reference TRBV5-1 and TRBJ2-1, is KAGVTQTPRYLIKTRGQQVTLSCSPISGHRSVSWYQQTPGQGLQFLFEYFSETQRNKGNFPGRFSGRQFSNSRSEMNVSTLELGDSALYLCASSMSGLYNEQFFGPGTRLTVL.

This clone was counted a single time. Here the CDR3 DNA reads TGTGCCAGCAGTTTATCGTTAATCACTGAAGCTTTCTTT. Translation gives CASSLSLITEAFF. This chain uses TRBV27 with TRBJ1-1, with D unresolved. The CDR3 totals 13 residues. Looked up from germline, CDR1 is MNHEY and CDR2 is SMNVEV (reference sequence). V lost 0 bases to trimming and J lost 4 bases, with 6 bases between them.

The genes are TRBV2 and TRBJ1-6, with no clear D. CDR3 length: 16 amino acids. Trimming removed 11 bases from V and 7 bases from J, with 24 bases in between. In germline, CDR1 is SNHLY, CDR2 FYNNEI. CDR3: CAVIQERVRKNSPLHF. CDR3 in DNA: TGTGCCGTTATCCAGGAGAGGGTCAGGAAAAATTCACCCCTCCACTTT.

The chain employs TRBV4-2 and TRBJ1-1; possible D gene TRBD1, 6 bases. Germline values: CDR1 LGHNA, CDR2 YNFKEQ. V was cut by 1 base and J by 11 bases, with 17 bases left in between. This CDR3 has 14 amino acids. The CDR3 here is CASSQAPSRGLAFF. In DNA form, the CDR3 reads TGTGCCAGCAGCCAAGCTCCATCCAGGGGATTGGCTTTCTTT.

The V gene is TRBV15, the J gene TRBJ1-2, with D perhaps TRBD1 (5 bases). Germline V gene data show CDR1 as LNHNV and CDR2 as YYDKDF (reference sequence). The CDR3 totals 16 residues. Between the trimmed V and J ends, which lost 5 bases and 6 bases, there was a span of 22 bases. This CDR3 is CATSSGKGLNENGYTF. The CDR3 DNA reads as TGTGCCACCAGCTCCGGAAAGGGGCTAAATGAAAATGGCTACACCTTC.

This rearrangement joins TRBV25-1 to TRBJ1-4; D remains ambiguous. The V end lost 2 bases, the J end lost 7 bases, and 11 bases lay between the germline ends. The CDR3 loop spans 14 amino acids. Per germline, CDR1 MGHDK and CDR2 SYGVNS. The CDR3 nucleotides read TGTGCCAGCAGTGAAGGTCATTTGGCTGAAAAACTGTTTTTT. Its protein is CASSEGHLAEKLFF.

This sequence joins TRBV5-1 and TRBJ2-3, with 8 bases fitting TRBD2. This CDR3 is built from 16 residues. V dropped 0 bases and J dropped 0; count of bases not matched to a gene: 3. CDR1 and CDR2 (germline): SGHRS, YFSETQ. This chain's CDR3 is CASSLGASGSTDTQYF. Here the CDR3 DNA reads TGCGCCAGCAGCTTGGGGGCTAGCGGGAGCACAGATACGCAGTATTTT.

The chain combines TRBV3-1 (or the pseudogene TRBV3-2) with TRBJ1-2; no clear D gene. Germline values: CDR1 LGHDT, CDR2 YNNKEL (reference sequence). This CDR3 contains 13 residues. Trimming cost V 4 bases and J 4 bases, with 10 bases left between them. CDR3 region: CASSPDGTYGYTF. The CDR3 DNA follows: TGTGCCAGCAGCCCAGACGGTACCTATGGCTACACCTTC.

This clone appeared once. V is TRBV4-1 and J is TRBJ2-2, with TRBD1 as a possible D gene (6 bases). From germline, CDR1 is MGHRA and CDR2 YSYEKL. Trimming took 4 bases from V and 0 from J, leaving 12 bases between them. This CDR3 has 16 residues. As DNA, the CDR3 is TGCGCCAGCAGCCTGACTGGACAGCCGAACACCGGGGAGCTGTTTTTT. Amino acid sequence: CASSLTGQPNTGELFF.

J is TRBJ2-3 and V is TRBV5-8; a possible D gene is TRBD2 (5 bases). Germline CDR1 reads SGHTS; CDR2 reads YDEGEE. There are 14 residues in the CDR3. Trimming removed 9 bases at V and 5 bases at J, with 19 bases between. CDR3 coding DNA: TGTGCCAACGGCCGAGGGCTCGGTTTAGATACGCAGTATTTT. It translates to CANGRGLGLDTQYF.

The chain couples TRBV11-2 to TRBJ1-1; D might be TRBD1 (6 bases). Trimming stripped 6 bases from V and 2 bases from J, with 16 bases between. The CDR3 runs to 15 residues. The V gene's germline CDR1 is SGHAT and CDR2 FQNNGV. The CDR3 DNA reads as TGTGCCAGCAGACCCATTAGGGGGATTAACACTGAAGCTTTCTTT. This encodes CASRPIRGINTEAFF. The entire variable domain, with the rest obtained from reference TRBV11-2 and TRBJ1-1, is as follows: EAGVAQSPRYKIIEKRQSVAFWCNPISGHATLYWYQQILGQGPKLLIQFQNNGVVDDSQLPKDRFSAERLKGVDSTLKIQPAKLEDSAVYLCASRPIRGINTEAFFGQGTRLTVV.

This clone was counted a few times. This chain joins TRBV4-3 and TRBJ1-6; 7 nucleotides match TRBD1. Losses at the gene ends were 2 bases for V and 5 bases for J; bases not matched to a gene: 3. From germline, CDR1 is LGHNA and CDR2 YSLEER. The CDR3 consists of 15 residues. CDR3 DNA sequence: TGCGCCAGCAGCCAATTCGACAGGGATAATTCACCCCTCCACTTT. Translation: CASSQFDRDNSPLHF.

The V call is TRBV19, the J call TRBJ1-1; 9 bases match TRBD1. Trimming removed 3 bases from V and 0 bases from J; junction bases left unmatched: 8. Germline V CDR1 and CDR2: LNHDA, SQIVND (reference sequence). The CDR3 loop spans 17 amino acids. Here the CDR3 DNA reads TGTGCCAGTAGTATTTGGGGACAGGGAAGCATGAACACTGAAGCTTTCTTT. Residues: CASSIWGQGSMNTEAFF. The variable domain in full, completed from reference TRBV19 and TRBJ1-1, reads DGGITQSPKYLFRKEGQNVTLSCEQNLNHDAMYWYRQDPGQGLRLIYYSQIVNDFQKGDIAEGYSVSREKKESFPLTVTSAQKNPTAFYLCASSIWGQGSMNTEAFFGQGTRLTVV.

The chain is built from TRBV6-1 and TRBJ1-1; D gene uncertain. V gave up 4 bases and J gave up 0 bases, with 6 bases separating them. CDR3 size: 13 residues. Germline V gives CDR1 MNHNS, CDR2 SASEGT. The CDR3 sequence: CASSVAMNTEAFF. The CDR3 DNA sequence: TGTGCCAGCAGTGTAGCTATGAACACTGAAGCTTTCTTT.

CDR3 sequence: CASSLQGGTGPYNEQFF. DNA of the CDR3: TGTGCCAGCAGCCTTCAGGGAGGGACAGGGCCCTACAATGAGCAGTTCTTC. This chain joins TRBV7-2 and TRBJ2-1, with 9 bases aligning to TRBD1. Germline assignment: CDR1 SGHTA and CDR2 FQGNSA. Trimming at V came to 5 bases and at J to 2 bases, leaving 10 bases not matched to a gene. CDR3 length equals 17 residues.

The gene calls are TRBV27 and TRBJ2-2, with 10 bases lining up with TRBD2. The V and J ends lost 5 bases and 9 bases, in that order; junction bases with no gene match: 9. From germline, CDR1 is MNHEY and CDR2 SMNVEV (reference sequence). This CDR3 is built from 15 residues. In nucleotides, the CDR3 is TGTGCCAGCAGTGGAGCGGGGGGGCCCCCCCGGGAGCTGTTTTTT. Protein sequence: CASSGAGGPPRELFF.

The chain employs TRBV19 and TRBJ1-1, with TRBD1 as a possible D gene (6 bases). Trimming pared 5 bases from V and 2 bases from J, leaving 15 bases between. The CDR3 sequence is 15 residues long. CDR1 and CDR2 (germline): LNHDA, SQIVND (reference sequence). CDR3 amino acids: CASSYGDTANTEAFF. The DNA of the CDR3 is TGTGCCAGTAGTTATGGGGACACAGCTAACACTGAAGCTTTCTTT.

This clone has only one observation. This rearrangement joins TRBV5-5 to TRBJ1-1, with no clear D. Per the germline V gene, CDR1 is SGHKS and CDR2 is YYEKEE (reference sequence). Trimming stripped 0 bases from V and 8 bases from J, with 11 bases between. The CDR3 spans 13 residues. The CDR3 region has the DNA TGTGCCAGCAGCTTGGGAATCGCAGTGGAAGCTTTCTTT. It encodes CASSLGIAVEAFF.

This clone has a handful of counts. The rearrangement joins TRBV19 to TRBJ2-2; TRBD1 matches 8 bases. J gave up 2 bases and V 5 bases, and 7 bases lay outside the gene matches. Germline-derived CDR1 and CDR2 are LNHDA and SQIVND (reference sequence). This CDR3 spans 16 amino acids. CDR3 in amino acids: CASSLRTGSNTGELFF. DNA for the CDR3: TGTGCCAGTAGTCTAAGGACAGGGAGTAACACCGGGGAGCTGTTTTTT.

V and J are TRBV7-8 and TRBJ2-1, with a tentative D call TRBD2 (5 bases). The germline CDR1 and CDR2 sequences are SGHVS and FQNEAQ. This CDR3 spans 15 amino acids. The V gene lost 1 base and the J gene lost 2 bases, with 9 bases spanning the gap. The CDR3 region is CASSLERVPYNEQFF. Here the CDR3 DNA reads TGTGCCAGCAGCTTAGAGAGGGTCCCCTACAATGAGCAGTTCTTC.

The V and J genes are TRBV4-1 and TRBJ2-1, with D possibly TRBD2 on 5 matching bases. The CDR3 has 14 residues. CDR1 and CDR2 (germline): MGHRA, YSYEKL. Trimming stripped 0 bases from V and 6 bases from J, with 9 bases between. As DNA, the CDR3 is TGCGCCAGCAGCCAAGACACTAGGGCCAATGAGCAGTTCTTC. Translating gives CASSQDTRANEQFF.

The chain is built from TRBV27 and TRBJ2-1; TRBD2 agrees at 8 bases. There are 14 residues in the CDR3. Per germline, CDR1 MNHEY and CDR2 SMNVEV (reference sequence). V was clipped by 3 bases and J by 7 bases; unmatched bases: 5. The CDR3 DNA follows: TGTGCCAGCAGTTTGCGGGGGGATTGGAATGAGCAGTTCTTC. Its translation is CASSLRGDWNEQFF.

The chain has TRBV27 and TRBJ2-4; the match to TRBD1 covers 9 bases. Germline lookup yields CDR1 MNHEY and CDR2 SMNVEV (reference sequence). V lost 6 bases to trimming and J lost 6 bases; unmatched junction nucleotides: 6. The CDR3 has 14 residues. The CDR3 DNA is TGTGCCAGCAGAAAGAAGGACAGGGGAAACATTCAGTACTTC. Translation gives CASRKKDRGNIQYF.

The V and J genes are TRBV7-3 and TRBJ2-1; 7 nucleotides line up with TRBD2. The junction had 5 bases not matched to a gene; V was cut back by 1 base and J by 5 bases. This CDR3 spans 15 amino acids. The germline V gene encodes CDR1 SGHTA and CDR2 FQGTGA. The CDR3 here is CASSLMARGDNEQFF. In DNA form, the CDR3 reads TGTGCCAGCAGCTTAATGGCCCGGGGGGACAATGAGCAGTTCTTC. The full variable domain, in which reference TRBV7-3 and TRBJ2-1 provide the parts outside the CDR3, is GAGVSQTPSNKVTEKGKYVELRCDPISGHTALYWYRQSLGQGPEFLIYFQGTGAADDSGLPNDRFFAVRPEGSVSTLKIQRTERGDSAVYLCASSLMARGDNEQFFGPGTRLTVL.

V usage is TRBV3-1 (or the pseudogene TRBV3-2) and J usage is TRBJ1-1; possibly TRBD1 for D (6 bases). The germline V and J ends were trimmed by 1 base and 4 bases, with 10 bases remaining between them. This CDR3 region has 14 residues. Germline CDR1 and CDR2: LGHDT and YNNKEL (reference sequence). This CDR3 reads CASSQAPGVTEAFF. CDR3 coding DNA: TGTGCCAGCAGCCAAGCCCCAGGGGTCACTGAAGCTTTCTTT.